These 10 T cell receptor beta chains came from one sample sequenced in a study of identical twins. A single record per CDR3 protein comes from TCRdb applying MiXCR to the 5' RACE reads. In the table there are just under 550,000 distinct CDR3 sequences, roughly 15% of which are singletons. In addition, the sample was reused for a study of yellow fever vaccine responses in identical twins.

Input material: CD4+ T cells sorted from blood. The receptors were sampled from a woman younger than 35 in good health.

V is TRBV11-2 and J is TRBJ2-5, with 12 bases that match TRBD2. J was trimmed by 5 bases and V by 5 bases; bases with no gene match: 6. The CDR3 runs 15 residues. Germline V CDR1 and CDR2: SGHAT, FQNNGV. The CDR3 DNA reads TGTGCCAGCAGCCACACTAGCGGGGGGTTGGAGACCCAGTACTTC. Its translation is CASSHTSGGLETQYF.

This clonotype was seen a handful of times. This may be a read error: a much more frequent sequence differs by one nucleotide. The chain couples TRBV2 to TRBJ1-1; 7 nucleotides line up with TRBD1. The V segment lost 2 bases and the J segment 3 bases; nucleotides outside the gene matches: 0. In germline, CDR1 is SNHLY, CDR2 FYNNEI. The CDR3 runs 13 residues. This chain's CDR3 is CASSERGHTEAFF. CDR3 nucleotide sequence: TGTGCCAGCAGTGAAAGGGGGCACACTGAAGCTTTCTTT.

The V gene is TRBV12-3 or TRBV12-4, the J gene TRBJ2-2; a weak D match, TRBD2 (6 bases). V was clipped by 3 bases and J by 5 bases, with 13 bases between them. CDR3 length equals 15 residues. In DNA, the CDR3 is TGTGCCAGCAGTTTCAGGCGGGAAATGACCGGGGAGCTGTTTTTT. Translating gives CASSFRREMTGELFF.

CDR3 bases: TGTGCCAGCCACAGGGGGCCTGGGGCCAACGTCCTGACTTTC. This codes for CASHRGPGANVLTF. This chain links TRBV27 with TRBJ2-6, with TRBD1 identical over 9 bases. CDR3 length equals 14 residues. The ends lost 8 bases at V and 2 bases at J; junction bases unmatched: 1. Germline-derived CDR1 and CDR2 are MNHEY and SMNVEV (reference sequence).

This clonotype has a handful of counts. The chain employs TRBV20-1 and TRBJ2-7; 12 bases fit TRBD1. The CDR3 extends over 14 amino acids. Looked up from germline, CDR1 is DFQATT and CDR2 is SNEGSKA (reference sequence). The J segment lost 3 bases and the V segment lost 5 bases, leaving 5 bases of the junction unmatched. CDR3 in amino acids: CSACRDRGHYEQYF. In nucleotides, the CDR3 is TGCAGTGCTTGCCGGGACAGGGGGCACTACGAGCAGTACTTC.

This clonotype was seen only a few times. This chain joins TRBV2 and TRBJ2-7; TRBD2 might be the D (5 bases). The V end lost 3 bases, the J end lost 2 bases, and 5 bases lay between the germline ends. Germline V gene lookup returns CDR1 SNHLY and CDR2 FYNNEI. The CDR3 runs 12 residues. In DNA, the CDR3 is TGTGCCAGCAGTGAGAGGGCCTACGAGCAGTACTTC. Translation: CASSERAYEQYF.

This chain joins TRBV25-1 and TRBJ2-7; D remains ambiguous. The V and J ends lost 10 bases and 2 bases respectively, with 18 bases between them. The length of the CDR3 is 14 residues. From germline, CDR1 is MGHDK and CDR2 SYGVNS. CDR3 protein: CATKPSQRTYEQYF. For the CDR3, the DNA is TGTGCCACCAAACCATCTCAGAGAACCTACGAGCAGTACTTC.

This clonotype has more than one count but fewer than ten. The rearrangement links TRBV28 to TRBJ2-5; TRBD2 aligns across 14 bases. The CDR3 has 18 amino acids. The V segment lost 3 bases and the J segment 7 bases; nucleotides outside the gene matches: 13. Germline assignment: CDR1 MDHEN and CDR2 SYDVKM. CDR3 in amino acids: CASSLLALGLAGVGTQYF. Written as DNA, the CDR3 is TGTGCCAGCAGTTTGCTAGCCTTGGGACTAGCGGGGGTTGGGACCCAGTACTTC.

A few counts support this clonotype. The rearrangement uses TRBV5-1 and TRBJ2-1, with D unresolved. Germline lookup yields CDR1 SGHRS and CDR2 YFSETQ. The CDR3 spans 12 residues. The V gene lost 0 bases and the J gene lost 9 bases, with 7 bases spanning the gap. CDR3 residues: CASSLVDREQFF. In nucleotides, the CDR3 is TGCGCCAGCAGCTTGGTCGACCGTGAGCAGTTCTTC.

The V call is TRBV18, the J call TRBJ2-2; 10 bases line up with TRBD2. The CDR3 consists of 18 residues. Germline V gives CDR1 KGHSH, CDR2 LQKENI. V lost 2 bases and J lost 2; bases outside the gene matches: 8. As DNA, the CDR3 is TGTGCCAGCTCACCAAGTGCTTCTAGCGGGAGTAACACCGGGGAGCTGTTTTTT. Protein sequence: CASSPSASSGSNTGELFF.